These 26 T cell receptor beta chains originate from one sample sequenced in a study of identical twins. TCRdb used MiXCR to reprocess the 5' RACE reads, holding one entry per CDR3 protein. The sample lists approximately 1.8 million distinct CDR3 sequences; around 33% were seen once. The sequencing sample was made of cord blood. The receptors were gathered from a newborn girl in good health.

The DNA for the CDR3 is TGCAGTGCTGGGACAATAGCCAAAAACATTCAGTACTTC. Protein product: CSAGTIAKNIQYF. The chain recombines TRBV20-1 with TRBJ2-4; D is perhaps TRBD1 (6 bases). The V gene's germline CDR1 is DFQATT and CDR2 SNEGSKA (reference sequence). V lost 5 bases and J 0 bases, leaving 8 bases between the germline ends. The CDR3 contains 13 residues.

This chain connects TRBV4-1 to TRBJ1-5; D remains unclear. The V gene's germline CDR1 is MGHRA and CDR2 YSYEKL. The CDR3 runs to 15 residues. V dropped 1 base and J dropped 0 bases, with 7 bases sitting between them. The CDR3 nucleotides are TGCGCCAGCAGCCAAGTGGCGTCTAGCAATCAGCCCCAGCATTTT. This codes for CASSQVASSNQPQHF.

The chain is built from TRBV27 and TRBJ1-2; the D is unclear. This CDR3 region has 14 residues. CDR1 is MNHEY, CDR2 SMNVEV, per germline (reference sequence). V gave up 5 bases and J gave up 7 bases, with 17 bases separating them. The CDR3 region has the DNA TGTGCCAGCAGTCCCACCCGACGGTCGGGTGGCTACACCTTC. Protein product: CASSPTRRSGGYTF.

Points on this clonotype: At one end, the junction sequence differs from germline, possibly due to a read error. This chain links TRBV20-1 with TRBJ2-1; 8 bases align to TRBD2. Germline V gene data show CDR1 as DFQATT and CDR2 as SNEGSKA (reference sequence). CDR3 length: 17 amino acids. The CDR3 DNA follows: TGCAGTGCTAGGGAGGCCCTAGCGGGCAGCTCCTACAATGACCAGTTCTTC. Protein: CSAREALAGSSYNDQFF.

This clonotype was recorded a few times. The rearrangement uses TRBV20-1 and TRBJ2-3; 7 positions agree with TRBD1. Germline V CDR1 and CDR2: DFQATT, SNEGSKA (reference sequence). The J segment lost 2 bases and the V segment lost 3 bases, leaving 5 bases of the junction unmatched. CDR3 length: 14 amino acids. The CDR3 DNA is TGCAGTGCTAGGATGACAGGGATCACAGATACGCAGTATTTT. As protein: CSARMTGITDTQYF.

CDR3 in DNA: TGTGCCAGCATCGCCCGTTTCCGACGTTCCCCCAATGAGCAGTTCTTC. Its translation is CASIARFRRSPNEQFF. The V call is TRBV6-1, the J call TRBJ2-1; no firm D call. The CDR3 runs 16 residues. V was cut by 7 bases and J by 6 bases, with 22 bases left in between. CDR1 is MNHNS, CDR2 SASEGT, per germline.

V gene TRBV20-1 combines with J gene TRBJ2-7; unclear D gene. Trimming shortened V by 6 bases and J by 4 bases, and 10 bases separated the two germline ends. The CDR3 is made up of 11 amino acids. CDR1 and CDR2 (germline): DFQATT, SNEGSKA (reference sequence). CDR3 protein: CSAVDTYEQYF. The CDR3 nucleotides are TGCAGTGCCGTAGACACATACGAGCAGTACTTC.

Comments on this clonotype: The missing conserved phenylalanine or tryptophan at the end of this CDR3 makes a read error likely. CDR3 in amino acids: CASGRDRLVAEAFS. The CDR3 nucleotides are TGTGCCAGCGGCCGGGACAGGTTAGTAGCTGAAGCTTTCTCT. The chain couples TRBV6-6 to TRBJ1-1; 8 positions match TRBD1. CDR1 MNHNY and CDR2 SVGAGI come from the germline V gene (reference sequence). The CDR3 has 14 amino acids. V dropped 8 bases and J dropped 6; count of bases not matched to a gene: 11.

This clonotype was found a few times. J is TRBJ1-2 and V is TRBV3-1; no clear D. Germline values: CDR1 LGHDT, CDR2 YNNKEL (reference sequence). Trimming left V 2 bases short and J 1 base short, with 5 bases between. The CDR3 covers 13 residues. The CDR3 reads CASSQRLNYGYTF. The CDR3 DNA reads as TGTGCCAGCAGCCAACGGCTTAACTATGGCTACACCTTC.

The chain uses TRBV3-1 and TRBJ1-2; D is unclear. The V gene lost 0 bases and the J gene lost 0 bases, with 11 bases spanning the gap. The germline CDR1 and CDR2 sequences are LGHDT and YNNKEL (reference sequence). The CDR3 has 16 amino acids. The CDR3 here is CASSQDWRKSNYGYTF. CDR3 DNA: TGTGCCAGCAGCCAAGATTGGCGGAAATCTAACTATGGCTACACCTTC.

This clonotype was detected a few times. Just one base apart from a much larger clone, this may be a read error. The chain employs TRBV24-1 and TRBJ1-1; D gene unclear. Deletions cut 4 bases from V and 1 base from J, with 0 bases between. This CDR3 region has 11 residues. Per the germline V gene, CDR1 is KGHDR and CDR2 is SFDVKD. CDR3 in amino acids: CATSENTEAFF. DNA of the CDR3: TGTGCCACCAGTGAGAACACTGAAGCTTTCTTT.

This clonotype was counted ten times or more. The V gene is TRBV20-1, the J gene TRBJ2-7; D unclear. This CDR3 is built from 11 residues. CDR1 is DFQATT, CDR2 SNEGSKA, per germline (reference sequence). V lost 6 bases and J 5 bases, leaving 11 bases between the germline ends. The CDR3 protein is CSAVPFHEQYF. The DNA for the CDR3 is TGCAGTGCAGTCCCATTTCACGAGCAGTACTTC.

The chain uses TRBV2 and TRBJ2-7, with D hard to call. Trimming left V 1 base short and J 5 bases short, with 9 bases between. Germline V gives CDR1 SNHLY, CDR2 FYNNEI. This CDR3 comprises 13 residues. CDR3 protein: CASSEGIVHEQYF. The DNA for the CDR3 is TGTGCCAGCAGTGAAGGTATAGTTCACGAGCAGTACTTC.

The chain links TRBV6-6 to TRBJ1-1; D is uncertain. CDR3 length: 14 amino acids. Looked up from germline, CDR1 is MNHNY and CDR2 is SVGAGI (reference sequence). V lost 2 bases, J lost 7 bases, and 14 bases lay in between. The CDR3 DNA reads as TGTGCCAGCAGTTACGCGGCGACGCGGGATGAAGCTTTCTTT. Translated, it gives CASSYAATRDEAFF.

This sequence joins TRBV19 and TRBJ1-6; D uncertain. The ends were cut back, 5 bases at V and 8 bases at J, with 13 bases in the middle. The length of the CDR3 is 14 residues. Germline V gene sequence: CDR1 LNHDA, CDR2 SQIVND (reference sequence). In DNA form, the CDR3 reads TGTGCCAGTAGTCATTCGGGGAACGATTCACCCCTCCACTTT. It is translated as CASSHSGNDSPLHF.

The gene calls are TRBV3-1 and TRBJ1-2; unclear D gene. The CDR3 length is 14 residues. Germline CDR1 and CDR2: LGHDT and YNNKEL (reference sequence). Trimming stripped 0 bases from V and 4 bases from J, with 9 bases between. CDR3 residues: CASSQDNAGYGYTF. The CDR3 DNA sequence: TGTGCCAGCAGCCAAGATAACGCAGGCTATGGCTACACCTTC.

On this clonotype itself: The junction departs from germline at one end; a sequencing error may be responsible. The CDR3, as DNA: TGTGCCAGCAGTGACGCCGATCAGTCAGATACGCAGTCTTTT. Translating gives CASSDADQSDTQSF. This chain uses TRBV2 with TRBJ2-3; D not resolved. The CDR3 loop spans 14 amino acids. Germline assignment: CDR1 SNHLY and CDR2 FYNNEI.

The rearrangement joins TRBV4-1 to TRBJ2-3, with D perhaps assigned TRBD1 or TRBD2 (5 bases each). CDR1 and CDR2 (germline): MGHRA, YSYEKL. The CDR3 is 16 residues long. V lost 1 base and J lost 1, with 12 bases in between. The CDR3 bases are TGCGCCAGCAGCCAAGCGAGGGGCAGACGCACAGATACGCAGTATTTT. As protein: CASSQARGRRTDTQYF.

V usage is TRBV20-1 and J usage is TRBJ2-1; TRBD2 matches 11 bases. The germline gives CDR1 DFQATT, CDR2 SNEGSKA (reference sequence). V gave up 3 bases and J gave up 6 bases; unmatched junction bases: 4. The CDR3 extends over 14 amino acids. CDR3 bases: TGCAGTGCTAGGGCGGGACTAGCGGTCAATGAGCAGTTCTTC. Its protein product is CSARAGLAVNEQFF.

V gene TRBV2 combines with J gene TRBJ2-2; 8 bases are shared with TRBD1. V trimming: 0 bases; J trimming: 7 bases; junction bases outside the gene matches: 4. The CDR3 totals 15 residues. CDR1 is SNHLY, CDR2 FYNNEI, per germline. CDR3 coding DNA: TGTGCCAGCAGTGAAGCAACAGGGGGAATCGGGGAGCTGTTTTTT. Amino acid sequence: CASSEATGGIGELFF.

The chain employs TRBV7-2 and TRBJ2-3; 7 nucleotides match TRBD2. The CDR3 consists of 15 residues. CDR1 and CDR2 (germline): SGHTA, FQGNSA. The trim removed 5 bases at V and 2 bases at J, leaving 7 bases unmatched. CDR3 loop: CASSGNRDYTDTQYF. The CDR3, as DNA: TGTGCCAGCAGCGGAAACCGGGACTACACAGATACGCAGTATTTT.

This chain links TRBV24-1 with TRBJ2-1; 8 bases agree with TRBD2. The CDR3 extends over 16 amino acids. The germline CDR1 and CDR2 sequences are KGHDR and SFDVKD. V was pared by 3 bases and J by 0 bases, with 3 bases of the junction left unmatched. Here the CDR3 reads CATSDKLAGSYNEQFF. In DNA form, the CDR3 reads TGTGCCACCAGTGATAAGCTAGCGGGCTCCTACAATGAGCAGTTCTTC.

This clonotype has at least ten counts. The chain uses TRBV21-1 and TRBJ2-3; TRBD2, the table's D call, lacks a check against the DNA. TRBV21-1 is a pseudogene segment. CDR3 length: 16 residues. Written as DNA, the CDR3 is TGTGCCAGCAGCAGCCTTGCGGGCTCAAGCACAGATACGCAGTATTTT. Translating it yields CASSSLAGSSTDTQYF.

This chain uses TRBV9 with TRBJ2-5; possibly TRBD1 for D (5 bases). The V gene's germline CDR1 is SGDLS and CDR2 YYNGEE. The V gene lost 0 bases and the J gene lost 4 bases, with 16 bases spanning the gap. This CDR3 contains 16 residues. The CDR3 coding sequence is TGTGCCAGCAGCGTAGCTGGGCGAACAGGCGGAGAGACCCAGTACTTC. Its translation: CASSVAGRTGGETQYF.

The chain uses TRBV20-1 and TRBJ2-7, with a possible D match to TRBD1 (5 bases). V shed 3 bases and J shed 3 bases, with 9 bases lying between them. Germline CDR1 and CDR2: DFQATT and SNEGSKA (reference sequence). This CDR3 is built from 12 residues. CDR3 DNA sequence: TGCAGTGCTAGTAACAGGATCTACGAGCAGTACTTC. Amino acids: CSASNRIYEQYF.

As for this clonotype: Possible read error: a much larger clone is one base away. The gene calls are TRBV29-1 and TRBJ2-1; 8 bases agree with TRBD2. The J call may be incorrect, as the DNA end agrees better with TRBJ2-7. In germline, CDR1 is SQVTM, CDR2 ANQGSEA. This CDR3 contains 13 residues. The CDR3: CSVEPSGYNEQYF. DNA for the CDR3: TGCAGCGTTGAGCCTAGCGGGTACAATGAGCAGTACTTC.